The clone carrying this T cell receptor beta chain has only a few counts. This CDR3 is also generated by other DNA sequences in the sample. The entry originates in a study of shared clonotypes between healthy human individuals. The CDR3 is 11 residues long. Looked up from germline, CDR1 is MDHEN and CDR2 is SYDVKM. V dropped 4 bases and J dropped 3 bases, with 4 bases sitting between them. In the authors' methods: Filtering differed because ImmunoSEQ produced junction-only sequences that carried no quality scores. Sequencing was performed with immunoSEQ multiplex PCR; in TCRdb, only in-frame clones are kept and a portion is missing. That table gives V, J and clone size, and the DNA gave D and trimming. There are 2 million to 2.5 million clones in the sample; 85% to 95% occur only once, and 0.39% lies in the top ten.

The clonotype originates from a man aged 18-30 years in good health. Some clones in this sample may be carry-over from other donors' samples. The sequencing sample was made of naive CD4+ T cells from PBMCs. Subset in this sample: CD45RA+ positively selected. The genes are TRBV28 and TRBJ2-7; D unclear. The chain's CDR3 is CASSSNYEQYF. The CDR3, as DNA: TGTGCCAGCAGTTCAAACTACGAGCAGTACTTC.